This is a list of T cell receptor beta chains from one sample in a study of T cells after yellow fever vaccination. TCRdb recomputed calls from the 5' RACE reads with MiXCR, one row per CDR3 protein. The table shows about 73,000 distinct CDR3 sequences, with about 7.7% occurring only once. The source material was CD8+ T cells sorted from PBMCs, sampled on the day of the yellow fever booster vaccination. All receptors derive from a man in his thirties or forties who received the YFV17D yellow fever vaccine. The CDR3 runs from the conserved cysteine through the conserved F or W.

v_gene	j_gene	CDR3aa
TRBV12-3/TRBV12-4	TRBJ2-2	CASTLDPNTGELFF
TRBV5-1	TRBJ2-1	CASSLVRTGPYNEQFF
TRBV7-3	TRBJ2-3	CASSLHTQDTQYF
TRBV29-1	TRBJ2-4	CSVEDSFVDIQYF
TRBV6-2/TRBV6-3	TRBJ2-7	CASSYPTRELEQYF
TRBV2	TRBJ2-1	CASLGQDHNEQFF
TRBV4-1	TRBJ1-1	CASSQGGWYGRGEAFF
TRBV7-9	TRBJ2-1	CASSGPGGEQFF
TRBV29-1	TRBJ2-2	CSVGGGLAGAGELFF
TRBV4-3	TRBJ1-5	CASSQDPFVTASNQPQHF
TRBV30	TRBJ2-7	CAWSPGSYEQYF
TRBV6-5	TRBJ2-1	CASSYSVGNEQFF
TRBV20-1	TRBJ1-5	CSATPWGASNQPQHF
TRBV18	TRBJ2-3	CASSSQSRIADTQYF
TRBV20-1	TRBJ2-1	CSARDPASGGGEQFF
TRBV15	TRBJ2-5	CATSPPGLAGGETQYF
TRBV5-5	TRBJ1-1	CASRGDSPEAFF
TRBV7-2	TRBJ2-2	CASSSLAANTGELFF
TRBV6-2/TRBV6-3	TRBJ2-1	CASSLSSSEQFF
TRBV18	TRBJ2-7	CASSQEASYEQYF
TRBV4-2	TRBJ2-7	CASSQVNFPYEQYF
TRBV27	TRBJ1-6	CASSLTLDRANSPLHF
TRBV20-1	TRBJ2-1	CSASLPSSYNEQFF
TRBV3-1	TRBJ2-1	CASSQSRIRDSYNEQFF
TRBV10-3	TRBJ2-1	CAISESQGTNNEQFF
TRBV30	TRBJ2-1	CAWLTSGRSYNEQFF
TRBV12-3/TRBV12-4	TRBJ2-7	CASSSPGDGAYEQYF
TRBV4-1	TRBJ2-4	CASSQRPLGGIQYF
TRBV20-1	TRBJ2-7	CSARSTENGEQYF
TRBV27	TRBJ2-7	CASNHPGGAGEQYF
TRBV6-5	TRBJ2-4	CASSYYLDESENIQYF
TRBV6-1	TRBJ2-1	CASRDRYRTGKYNEQFF
TRBV27	TRBJ2-2	CAVLAGGHGELFF
TRBV4-3	TRBJ1-2	CASSQGSGEPYGYTF
TRBV7-6	TRBJ1-1	CASRPSAGSEAFF
TRBV5-4	TRBJ1-1	CASRYTGNTEAFF
TRBV5-6	TRBJ2-7	CASSFGHGSYEQYF
TRBV20-1	TRBJ1-5	CSARVGIYQPQHF
TRBV5-6	TRBJ1-1	CASSWQGGYLEAFF
TRBV9	TRBJ2-7	CASNNYPGFGYEQYF
TRBV24-1	TRBJ2-6	CATSLAGANVLTF
TRBV6-5	TRBJ2-7	CASSYVGGDEQYF
TRBV28	TRBJ1-5	CASSLFRGRLSNQPQHF
TRBV9	TRBJ1-1	CASSTGGGTEAFF
TRBV28	TRBJ2-5	CASSLSPGSKEETQYF
TRBV11-2	TRBJ1-3	CATRKGNTIYF
TRBV4-1	TRBJ1-2	CASSQGMIPGQPYGYTF
TRBV20-1	TRBJ2-2	CSAPYTGELFF